Below, one T cell receptor (beta chain) is given with its context. What this receptor recognizes is not known. No much larger clone exists at a distance of one base, and base qualities are not known. This record comes from a study of blood T cell repertoires in COVID-19 (dated by TCRdb to the early 2020s). Regarding the complete study: The collaborator samples originated in the United States, Italy and Spain and spanned the acute and convalescent phases of COVID-19. The prospective study material was composed of cDNA or gDNA derived from T cells, B-cell-depleted T cells, or PBMCs. HLA class I and class II types, where available, came from metadata supplied by the sample provider rather than from assay-based typing. The repertoires were made available in a free public database intended to serve as a resource for research on the immune response to SARS-CoV-2. Sample metadata almost always included a de-identified subject ID, COVID-19 status, age in years and sex. The samples were drawn from the first 160 participants of the ongoing ImmuneRACE study and from 1,254 subjects provided by 6 global collaborators. Deeply sampled blood TCRbeta repertoires from subjects exposed to, actively infected with, or recovered from COVID-19 were included in the dataset.

From a lookup of the germline V gene, CDR1 and CDR2 are MNHEY and SVGAGI. V is pared back by 4 bases and J by 9 bases, with 21 bases lying between the germline termini. CDR3 length: 15 amino acids, cysteine to phenylalanine. Only the CDR3 DNA is retained, 45 bases long and in frame from the first base. The study at large found these results: Clinical and demographic metadata were provided uncurated, with the amount varying by source and participant.

TCRbeta CDR3 regions were amplified from genomic DNA by means of the immunoSEQ Assay, a bias-controlled multiplex PCR. In the source study's methods: The number of nucleated cells in each sample was estimated by amplification of reference gene primers within the assay. To quantify the absolute abundance of each unique TCRbeta CDR3 rearrangement, sequence reads were collapsed and filtered. For each sample, productive Simpson clonality was calculated by taking the square root of Simpson's diversity index across productive rearrangements. The immuneACCESS repertoire file appears here via TCRdb, limited to in-frame rearrangements. These files lack a portion of the clones; in checked studies, under half of the deficit traces to unresolved V genes, and the cause of the others is not known. Clone size and the V and J calls come from that table; the DNA yielded D and trimming. The sample profile shows roughly 100,000 clones; about 85% of them were found once. The top ten clonotypes cover 3% to 3.5% of the sample.

Whole blood was collected in K2EDTA tubes by collaborating institutions according to the institutions' own protocols. For TCRbeta analysis, collaborators shipped samples in one of three forms: frozen whole blood, isolated PBMCs, or DNA extracted from either of those sample types. The sequence came from a man aged 50 or older in a cohort sampled during active COVID-19. The rearrangement joined TRBV6-5 to TRBJ1-1, and perhaps TRBD1 as D gene, on 5 matching bases. The specimen sequenced was peripheral blood. CDR3 protein: CASSSGGAGTGQAFF. The sequence in DNA is TGTGCCAGCAGTTCCGGCGGGGCAGGGACTGGGCAAGCTTTCTTT.